This T cell receptor (beta chain) is from a study of shared clonotypes between healthy human individuals. Libraries were prepared by immunoSEQ multiplex PCR; TCRdb keeps only in-frame clonotypes and omits some of them. The table records some 480,000 clones, 70% to 80% of them present only once. The V gene end was trimmed by 0 bases and the J gene end by 9 bases; junction bases not matched to a gene: 4. In germline, CDR1 is LGHNA, CDR2 YNFKEQ. This CDR3 is built from 15 residues. The chain links TRBV4-2 to TRBJ2-1; TRBD2 matches at 11 bases. The origin of this receptor is a woman aged 35 to 49 in good health. Some clones in this sample may be carry-over from other donors' samples. Material for sequencing was PBMCs. The DNA of the CDR3 is TGTGCCAGCAGCCAAGAAACTAGCGGGAGTAGTGAGCAGTTCTTC. Amino acids: CASSQETSGSSEQFF.